Listed below are T cell receptor beta chains from one sample, sequenced in a study of response to subunit inactivated influenza vaccine. Via MiXCR, TCRdb re-called the RT-PCR reads, giving one row per CDR3 protein. Of about 800,000 distinct CDR3 sequences listed, around 21% are singletons. The specimen comprised PBMCs from blood, sampled 4 to 6 days after vaccination. The receptor source for this set is a man aged 50-60 years who received an inactivated influenza vaccine. CDR3s include the opening cysteine and the closing phenylalanine or tryptophan. D genes are given only for firm matches. Clone sizes are given selectively: once, few, many, or a class where the clone is expanded.

j_gene: TRBJ2-7; v_gene: TRBV10-2; abundance: few; d_gene: -; CDR3nt: TGCGCCAGCAGTGATTCGGTCAGAGAGCAGTACTTC; CDR3aa: CASSDSVREQYF
j_gene: TRBJ2-7; v_gene: TRBV24-1; abundance: -; d_gene: TRBD1; CDR3nt: TGTGCCACCAGTGATTTTCCCGGACAGGGGGCCCCTCTCTACGAGCAGTACTTC; CDR3aa: CATSDFPGQGAPLYEQYF
j_gene: TRBJ2-1; v_gene: TRBV12-3/TRBV12-4; abundance: -; d_gene: -; CDR3nt: TGTGCCAGCGGCCGGGAGCACGGGGACAATGAGCAGTTCTTC; CDR3aa: CASGREHGDNEQFF
j_gene: TRBJ1-2; v_gene: TRBV7-9; abundance: -; d_gene: -; CDR3nt: TGTGCCAGCACGTCTAACTATGGCTACACCTTC; CDR3aa: CASTSNYGYTF
j_gene: TRBJ2-3; v_gene: TRBV5-1; abundance: -; d_gene: TRBD2; CDR3nt: TGCGCCAGCAGCTCGGGGTTCGGGACTACAACAGATACGCAGTATTTT; CDR3aa: CASSSGFGTTTDTQYF
j_gene: TRBJ1-3; v_gene: TRBV12-3/TRBV12-4; abundance: few; d_gene: -; CDR3nt: TGTGCCAGCAGTAGTCGGGGGAATGGAAACACCATATATTTT; CDR3aa: CASSSRGNGNTIYF
j_gene: TRBJ2-1; v_gene: TRBV9; abundance: -; d_gene: TRBD2; CDR3nt: TGTGCCAGCAGCGTAGACGGGAGGGCCTACAATGAGCAGTTCTTC; CDR3aa: CASSVDGRAYNEQFF
j_gene: TRBJ2-6; v_gene: TRBV28; abundance: few; d_gene: -; CDR3nt: TGTGCCAGTCAGACAGGCAACTCTGGGGCCAACGTCCTGACTTTC; CDR3aa: CASQTGNSGANVLTF
j_gene: TRBJ1-1; v_gene: TRBV10-1; abundance: few; d_gene: -; CDR3nt: TGCGCCAGCAGTGCGAGTCGACAGTCGAGCACTGAAGCTTTCTTT; CDR3aa: CASSASRQSSTEAFF
j_gene: TRBJ2-7; v_gene: TRBV5-1; abundance: -; d_gene: -; CDR3nt: TGCGCCAGCGCCGGGATCGCAACCTACGAGCAGTACTTC; CDR3aa: CASAGIATYEQYF
j_gene: TRBJ2-2; v_gene: TRBV24-1; abundance: -; d_gene: -; CDR3nt: TGTGCCACCAGTCCACATGGTCCTGAGAACACCGGGGAGCTGTTTTTT; CDR3aa: CATSPHGPENTGELFF
j_gene: TRBJ2-7; v_gene: TRBV20-1; abundance: few; d_gene: TRBD2; CDR3nt: TGCAGTGCTGAAACCGGGACTAGCGGGAGCCCCGAGCAGTACTTC; CDR3aa: CSAETGTSGSPEQYF
j_gene: TRBJ2-7; v_gene: TRBV20-1; abundance: few; d_gene: TRBD2; CDR3nt: TGCAGTGCTAGAAGTCCTAGCGGGAGTACCTACGAGCAGTACTTC; CDR3aa: CSARSPSGSTYEQYF
j_gene: TRBJ1-2; v_gene: TRBV4-3; abundance: -; d_gene: -; CDR3nt: TGCGCCAGCAGCCAAGTATTTAGGGGGGAGTTTGCAGAGGACTATGGCTACACCTTC; CDR3aa: CASSQVFRGEFAEDYGYTF
j_gene: TRBJ2-2; v_gene: TRBV12-3/TRBV12-4; abundance: -; d_gene: -; CDR3nt: TGTGCCAGCAGTTTCCGCGCGAACACCGGGGAGCTGTTTTTT; CDR3aa: CASSFRANTGELFF
j_gene: TRBJ1-1; v_gene: TRBV5-1; abundance: -; d_gene: -; CDR3nt: TGCGCCAGCAGTCCGCTGGGGGTGAACACTGAAGCTTTCTTT; CDR3aa: CASSPLGVNTEAFF
j_gene: TRBJ1-6; v_gene: TRBV20-1; abundance: few; d_gene: TRBD1; CDR3nt: TGCAGTGCTAGACAGGGGGCCCAAGGGCCCGATTATAATTCACCCCTCCACTTT; CDR3aa: CSARQGAQGPDYNSPLHF
j_gene: TRBJ2-4; v_gene: TRBV11-2; abundance: few; d_gene: TRBD1; CDR3nt: TGTGCCAGCAGCCCCTTAGCCGGGACAGGGTTGGGAAACATTCAGTACTTC; CDR3aa: CASSPLAGTGLGNIQYF
j_gene: TRBJ2-5; v_gene: TRBV18; abundance: -; d_gene: -; CDR3nt: TGTGCCAGCTCACCACCGTTAACTCCGGCGGAGGAGACCCAGTACTTC; CDR3aa: CASSPPLTPAEETQYF
j_gene: TRBJ2-7; v_gene: TRBV20-1; abundance: -; d_gene: TRBD1; CDR3nt: TGCAGTGCTGGCCAGACAGGGGGCAACGAGCAGTACTTC; CDR3aa: CSAGQTGGNEQYF
j_gene: TRBJ2-5; v_gene: TRBV20-1; abundance: few; d_gene: -; CDR3nt: TGCAGTGCTTCTCCGACAGGGAGGCCAGAGACCCAGTACTTC; CDR3aa: CSASPTGRPETQYF
j_gene: TRBJ2-3; v_gene: TRBV9; abundance: -; d_gene: TRBD2; CDR3nt: TGTGCCAGCAGCGTAGCAGGGCGGGGGGCCCGCACAGATACGCAGTATTTT; CDR3aa: CASSVAGRGARTDTQYF
j_gene: TRBJ1-1; v_gene: TRBV7-9; abundance: -; d_gene: TRBD1; CDR3nt: TGTGCCAGCAGCTCGATCAGGACAGGGATGAACACTGAAGCTTTCTTT; CDR3aa: CASSSIRTGMNTEAFF
j_gene: TRBJ2-2; v_gene: TRBV7-9; abundance: few; d_gene: -; CDR3nt: TGTGCCAGCAGCTTAGAAGGGATCGGGGAGCTGTTTTTT; CDR3aa: CASSLEGIGELFF
j_gene: TRBJ1-5; v_gene: TRBV4-3; abundance: many; d_gene: -; CDR3nt: TGCGCCAGCAGCCAAGATAGGCAGCCTCTGGAGCCCCAGCATTTT; CDR3aa: CASSQDRQPLEPQHF
j_gene: TRBJ2-7; v_gene: TRBV12-3/TRBV12-4; abundance: few; d_gene: -; CDR3nt: TGTGCCAGCAGTTCTCCCACACGAGAAATCTCCTACGAGCAGTACTTC; CDR3aa: CASSSPTREISYEQYF
j_gene: TRBJ2-7; v_gene: TRBV5-1; abundance: few; d_gene: TRBD2; CDR3nt: TGCGCCAGCAGCTTGGTCTCTAGCGGAACCCACTACGAGCAGTACTTC; CDR3aa: CASSLVSSGTHYEQYF
j_gene: TRBJ2-1; v_gene: TRBV29-1; abundance: few; d_gene: -; CDR3nt: TGCAGCGTTAAGGGTGGTTACAATGAGCAGTTCTTC; CDR3aa: CSVKGGYNEQFF